This is a list of T cell receptor beta chains from one sample in a study of CD8 T cells in Susac syndrome. In TCRdb, the immunoSEQ multiplex PCR reads were re-called with MiXCR into one record per CDR3 protein. The sample lists more than 95,000 distinct CDR3 sequences, around 94% occurring once. Material: CD4+ T cells from PBMCs. The receptor source for this set is a human donor in good health. The CDR3 runs from the conserved cysteine through the conserved F or W. D genes are given only for firm matches. Clone size appears in some rows only: once, few, many, or a class for an expanded clone.

d_gene: .; j_gene: TRBJ2-3; v_gene: TRBV23-1; abundance: .; CDR3nt: TGCGCCAGCAGTCAAATGATCCCCGACAGCGGTTGCACAGATACGCAGTATTTT; CDR3aa: CASSQMIPDSGCTDTQYF
d_gene: TRBD2; j_gene: TRBJ2-5; v_gene: TRBV4-1; abundance: .; CDR3nt: TGCGCCAGCAGCCAAGAGGTCGGGGGGGTAGAGACCCAGTACTTC; CDR3aa: CASSQEVGGVETQYF
d_gene: TRBD2; j_gene: TRBJ2-3; v_gene: TRBV5-6; abundance: .; CDR3nt: TGTGCCAGCAGCGTGCCGGGACTAGCGGGAGATACGCAGTATTTT; CDR3aa: CASSVPGLAGDTQYF
d_gene: .; j_gene: TRBJ2-3; v_gene: TRBV7-2; abundance: .; CDR3nt: TGTGCCAGCAGCCAGAACCTGGGACCCGGTACGCAGTATTTT; CDR3aa: CASSQNLGPGTQYF
d_gene: TRBD1; j_gene: TRBJ1-1; v_gene: TRBV3-1; abundance: .; CDR3nt: TGTGCCAGCAGCCATTGGGACAGGACCACTGAAGCTTTCTTT; CDR3aa: CASSHWDRTTEAFF
d_gene: TRBD2; j_gene: TRBJ2-5; v_gene: TRBV6-2/TRBV6-3; abundance: .; CDR3nt: TGTGCCAGCAGCTTCTTTCGGACTAGCTCGGAGACCCAGTACTTC; CDR3aa: CASSFFRTSSETQYF
d_gene: TRBD2; j_gene: TRBJ2-2; v_gene: TRBV3-1; abundance: .; CDR3nt: TGTGCCAGCGGTAATAGACTAGCGGGAGAAGGCGGGGAGCTGTTTTTT; CDR3aa: CASGNRLAGEGGELFF
d_gene: .; j_gene: TRBJ2-7; v_gene: TRBV12-3/TRBV12-4; abundance: .; CDR3nt: TGTGCCAGCAGTTCACAGAGTACCTACGAGCAGTACTTC; CDR3aa: CASSSQSTYEQYF
d_gene: TRBD1; j_gene: TRBJ2-3; v_gene: TRBV7-2; abundance: .; CDR3nt: TGTGCCAGCAGCTTACGACAGGGGGCGGGGGCAGATACGCAGTATTTT; CDR3aa: CASSLRQGAGADTQYF
d_gene: .; j_gene: TRBJ2-5; v_gene: TRBV6-1; abundance: .; CDR3nt: TGTGCCAGCAGTGAAGAGGACGGTGCGACCCAGTACTTC; CDR3aa: CASSEEDGATQYF
d_gene: .; j_gene: TRBJ2-2; v_gene: TRBV6-5; abundance: .; CDR3nt: TGTGCCAGCAGTTTTACCGGGACAACGAACACCGGGGAGCTGTTTTTT; CDR3aa: CASSFTGTTNTGELFF
d_gene: .; j_gene: TRBJ2-5; v_gene: TRBV10-3; abundance: .; CDR3nt: TGTGCCACTGGACCCTCGGAGTGGGAGACCCAGTACTTC; CDR3aa: CATGPSEWETQYF
d_gene: .; j_gene: TRBJ2-7; v_gene: TRBV20-1; abundance: .; CDR3nt: TGCAGTGCGGTGACAGCTCGGAGCTCCTACGAGCAGTACTTC; CDR3aa: CSAVTARSSYEQYF
d_gene: TRBD2; j_gene: TRBJ2-2; v_gene: TRBV18; abundance: .; CDR3nt: TGTGCCAGCTCACCACGGCACCTAGCGGGAGGCGCGAACACCGGGGAGCTGTTTTTT; CDR3aa: CASSPRHLAGGANTGELFF
d_gene: TRBD1; j_gene: TRBJ2-2; v_gene: TRBV12-3/TRBV12-4; abundance: .; CDR3nt: TGTGCATTGAGGACAGGGTACACCGGGGAGCTGTTTTTT; CDR3aa: CALRTGYTGELFF
d_gene: TRBD1; j_gene: TRBJ2-3; v_gene: TRBV29-1; abundance: .; CDR3nt: TGCAGCGTTGAGGGGACAGGGGGCTCCGATACGCAGTATTTT; CDR3aa: CSVEGTGGSDTQYF
d_gene: TRBD2; j_gene: TRBJ2-1; v_gene: TRBV3-1; abundance: .; CDR3nt: TGTGCCAGCAGCCAAGGCGGGACTACCTCCCACAATGAGCAGTTCTTC; CDR3aa: CASSQGGTTSHNEQFF
d_gene: .; j_gene: TRBJ2-7; v_gene: TRBV7-2; abundance: .; CDR3nt: TGTGCCAGCAGCTTAGGAGCGAGCTCCTACGAGCAGTACTTC; CDR3aa: CASSLGASSYEQYF
d_gene: .; j_gene: TRBJ2-1; v_gene: TRBV6-2/TRBV6-3; abundance: .; CDR3nt: TGTGCCAGCAGTTACTCCCAGGGATACAATGAGCAGTTCTTC; CDR3aa: CASSYSQGYNEQFF
d_gene: TRBD1; j_gene: TRBJ1-6; v_gene: TRBV5-4; abundance: .; CDR3nt: TGTGCCAGCAGCTTCTCCGGGACAGATAATTCACCCCTCCACTTT; CDR3aa: CASSFSGTDNSPLHF
d_gene: TRBD2; j_gene: TRBJ2-7; v_gene: TRBV6-5; abundance: .; CDR3nt: TGTGCCAGCAGTTACTCCAGAGGGAGGGCCTACGAGCAGTACTTC; CDR3aa: CASSYSRGRAYEQYF
d_gene: .; j_gene: TRBJ1-2; v_gene: TRBV11-2; abundance: .; CDR3nt: TGTGCCAGCAGCCCCGAAATGCGGGCCCCCCTTGCTGGCTACACCTTC; CDR3aa: CASSPEMRAPLAGYTF
d_gene: .; j_gene: TRBJ2-1; v_gene: TRBV11-2; abundance: once; CDR3nt: TGTGCCAGCAGCTTGGCAGGGCGGTGGAATGAGCAGTTCTTC; CDR3aa: CASSLAGRWNEQFF